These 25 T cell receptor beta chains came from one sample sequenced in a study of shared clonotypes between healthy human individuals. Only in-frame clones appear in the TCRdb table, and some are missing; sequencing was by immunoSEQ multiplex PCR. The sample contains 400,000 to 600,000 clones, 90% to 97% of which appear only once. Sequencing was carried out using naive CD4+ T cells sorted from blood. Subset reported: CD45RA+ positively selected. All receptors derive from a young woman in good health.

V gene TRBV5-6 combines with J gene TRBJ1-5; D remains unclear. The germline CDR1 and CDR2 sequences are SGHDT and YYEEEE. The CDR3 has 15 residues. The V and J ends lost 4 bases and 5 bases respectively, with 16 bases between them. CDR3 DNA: TGTGCCAGCAGCCAACATGGACGGCTAGATCAGCCCCAGCATTTT. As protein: CASSQHGRLDQPQHF.

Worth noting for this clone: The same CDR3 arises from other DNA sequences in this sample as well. Written as DNA, the CDR3 is TGTGCCAGCAGTCTAGGACTAGCGGGTAGCACAGATACGCAGTATTTT. It codes for CASSLGLAGSTDTQYF. The chain carries TRBV28 and TRBJ2-3; 11 bases line up with TRBD2. CDR1 and CDR2 from the germline V gene are MDHEN and SYDVKM. The trim removed 5 bases at V and 0 bases at J, leaving 4 bases unmatched. This CDR3 comprises 16 residues.

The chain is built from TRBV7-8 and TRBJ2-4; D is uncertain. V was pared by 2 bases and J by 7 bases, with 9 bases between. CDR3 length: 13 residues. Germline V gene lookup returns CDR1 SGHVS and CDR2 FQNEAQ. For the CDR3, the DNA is TGTGCCAGCAGCTTAAATATGCGCAACATTCAGTACTTC. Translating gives CASSLNMRNIQYF.

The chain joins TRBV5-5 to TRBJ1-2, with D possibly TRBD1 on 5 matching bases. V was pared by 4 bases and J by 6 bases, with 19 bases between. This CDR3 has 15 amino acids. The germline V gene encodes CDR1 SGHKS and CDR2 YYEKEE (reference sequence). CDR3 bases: TGTGCCAGCAGCAGAACAGGAAGGCGAAAGGATGGCTACACCTTC. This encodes CASSRTGRRKDGYTF.

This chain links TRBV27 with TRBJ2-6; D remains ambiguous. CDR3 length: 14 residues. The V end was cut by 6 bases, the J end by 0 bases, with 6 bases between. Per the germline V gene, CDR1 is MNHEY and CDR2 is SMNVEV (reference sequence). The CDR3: CASRMYSGANVLTF. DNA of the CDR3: TGTGCCAGCAGGATGTACTCTGGGGCCAACGTCCTGACTTTC.

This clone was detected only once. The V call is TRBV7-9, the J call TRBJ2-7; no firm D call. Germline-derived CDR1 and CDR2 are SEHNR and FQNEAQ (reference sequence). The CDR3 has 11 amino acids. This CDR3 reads CAKDRSYEQYF. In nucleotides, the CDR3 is TGTGCAAAAGATAGGTCCTACGAGCAGTACTTC.

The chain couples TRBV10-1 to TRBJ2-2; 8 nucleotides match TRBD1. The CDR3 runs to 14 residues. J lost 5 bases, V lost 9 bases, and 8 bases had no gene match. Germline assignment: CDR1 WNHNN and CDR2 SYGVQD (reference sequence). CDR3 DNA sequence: TGCGCCAGTCAGGACAGGGATGTTACCGGGGAGCTGTTTTTT. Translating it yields CASQDRDVTGELFF.

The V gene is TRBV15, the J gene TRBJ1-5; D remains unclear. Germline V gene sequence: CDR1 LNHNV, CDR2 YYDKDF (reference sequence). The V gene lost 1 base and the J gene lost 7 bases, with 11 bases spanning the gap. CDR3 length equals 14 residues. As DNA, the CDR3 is TGTGCCACCAGCAGAGGACTGAGTAGCCAGCCCCAGCATTTT. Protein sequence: CATSRGLSSQPQHF.

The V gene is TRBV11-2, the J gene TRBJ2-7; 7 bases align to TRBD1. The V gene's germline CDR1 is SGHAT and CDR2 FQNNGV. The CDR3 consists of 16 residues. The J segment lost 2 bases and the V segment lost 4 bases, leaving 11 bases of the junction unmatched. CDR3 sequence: CASSYKTGTVTYEQYF. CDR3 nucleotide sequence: TGTGCCAGCAGCTACAAAACCGGGACAGTTACCTACGAGCAGTACTTC.

For the CDR3, the DNA is TGTGCCAGTAGTACAATTTTCGGTACCATATATTTT. This translates into CASSTIFGTIYF. The V gene is TRBV19, the J gene TRBJ1-3, with unresolved D. V lost 4 bases, J lost 10 bases, and 11 bases lay in between. Germline V CDR1 and CDR2: LNHDA, SQIVND (reference sequence). This CDR3 is 12 amino acids long.

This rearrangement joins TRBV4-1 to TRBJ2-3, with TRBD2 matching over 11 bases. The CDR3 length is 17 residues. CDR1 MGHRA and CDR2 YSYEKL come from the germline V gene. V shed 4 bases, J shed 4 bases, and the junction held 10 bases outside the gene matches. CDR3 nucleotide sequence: TGCGCCAGCAGCCGCCAACTAGCGGGAGTCCTCCCAGATACGCAGTATTTT. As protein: CASSRQLAGVLPDTQYF.

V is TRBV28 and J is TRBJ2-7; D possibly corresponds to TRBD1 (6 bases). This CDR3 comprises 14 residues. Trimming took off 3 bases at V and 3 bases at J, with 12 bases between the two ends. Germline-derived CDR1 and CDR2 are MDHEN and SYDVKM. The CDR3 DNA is TGTGCCAGCAGTTTCGACAGGCAGCTCTACGAGCAGTACTTC. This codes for CASSFDRQLYEQYF.

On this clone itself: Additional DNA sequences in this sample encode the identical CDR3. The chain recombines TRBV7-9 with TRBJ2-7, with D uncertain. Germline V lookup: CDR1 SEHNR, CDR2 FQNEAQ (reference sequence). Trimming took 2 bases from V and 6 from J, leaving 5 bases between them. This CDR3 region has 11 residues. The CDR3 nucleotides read TGTGCCAGCAGCTTACGGAGCGAGCAGTACTTC. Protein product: CASSLRSEQYF.

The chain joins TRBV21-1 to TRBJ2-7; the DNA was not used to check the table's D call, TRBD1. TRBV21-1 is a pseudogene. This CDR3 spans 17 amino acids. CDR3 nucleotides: TGTGCCAGCAGCATGGGTATGAATCAGGGGGCATCGGACGAGCAGTACTTC. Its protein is CASSMGMNQGASDEQYF.

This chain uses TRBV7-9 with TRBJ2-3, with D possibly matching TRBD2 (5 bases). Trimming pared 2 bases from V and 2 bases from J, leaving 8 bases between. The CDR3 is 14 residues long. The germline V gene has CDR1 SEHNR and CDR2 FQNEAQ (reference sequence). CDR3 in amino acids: CASSLMGDTDTQYF. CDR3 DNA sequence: TGTGCCAGCAGCTTAATGGGAGACACAGATACGCAGTATTTT.

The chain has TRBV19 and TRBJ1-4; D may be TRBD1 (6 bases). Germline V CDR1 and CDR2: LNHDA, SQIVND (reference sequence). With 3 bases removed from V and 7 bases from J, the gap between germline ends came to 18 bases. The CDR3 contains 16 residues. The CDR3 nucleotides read TGTGCCAGTAGTATTGGGCAGGGGCCCTCGGTTGAAAAACTGTTTTTT. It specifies CASSIGQGPSVEKLFF.

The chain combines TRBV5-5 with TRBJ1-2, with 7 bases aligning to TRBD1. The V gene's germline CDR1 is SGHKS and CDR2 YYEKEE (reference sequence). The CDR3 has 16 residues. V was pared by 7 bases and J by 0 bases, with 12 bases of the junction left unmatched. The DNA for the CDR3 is TGTGCCAGCGCAACATCAATGGGACAGCCTAACTATGGCTACACCTTC. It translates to CASATSMGQPNYGYTF.

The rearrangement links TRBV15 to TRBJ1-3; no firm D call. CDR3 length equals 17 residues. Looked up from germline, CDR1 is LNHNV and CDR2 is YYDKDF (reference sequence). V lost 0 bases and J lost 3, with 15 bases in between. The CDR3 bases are TGTGCCACCAGCAGAGAAACTGGCAGGCTTAATGGAAACACCATATATTTT. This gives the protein CATSRETGRLNGNTIYF.

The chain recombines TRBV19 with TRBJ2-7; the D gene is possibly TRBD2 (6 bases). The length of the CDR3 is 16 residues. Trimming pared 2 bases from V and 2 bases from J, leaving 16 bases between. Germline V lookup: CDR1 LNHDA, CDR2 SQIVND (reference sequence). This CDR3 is CASSILLSGGTYEQYF. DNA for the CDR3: TGTGCCAGTAGTATACTGTTGTCGGGCGGGACCTACGAGCAGTACTTC. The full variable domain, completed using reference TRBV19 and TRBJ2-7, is DGGITQSPKYLFRKEGQNVTLSCEQNLNHDAMYWYRQDPGQGLRLIYYSQIVNDFQKGDIAEGYSVSREKKESFPLTVTSAQKNPTAFYLCASSILLSGGTYEQYFGPGTRLTVT.

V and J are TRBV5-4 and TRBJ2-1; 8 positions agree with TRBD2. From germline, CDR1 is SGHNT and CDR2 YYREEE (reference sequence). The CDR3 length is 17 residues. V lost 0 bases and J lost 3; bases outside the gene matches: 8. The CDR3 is CASSLGAGVSNYNEQFF. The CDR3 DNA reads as TGTGCCAGCAGCTTGGGAGCGGGAGTCTCCAACTACAATGAGCAGTTCTTC.

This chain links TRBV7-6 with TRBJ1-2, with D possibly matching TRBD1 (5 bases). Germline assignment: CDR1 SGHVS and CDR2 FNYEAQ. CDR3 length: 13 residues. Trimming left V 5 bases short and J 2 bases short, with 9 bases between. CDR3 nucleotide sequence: TGTGCCAGCAGCGAAACAGGCAACTATGGCTACACCTTC. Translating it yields CASSETGNYGYTF.

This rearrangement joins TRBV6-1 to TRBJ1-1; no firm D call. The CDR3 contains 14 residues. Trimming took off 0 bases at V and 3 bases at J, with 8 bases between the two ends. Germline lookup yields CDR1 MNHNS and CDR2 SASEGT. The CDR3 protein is CASSEAPGDTEAFF. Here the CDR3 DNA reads TGTGCCAGCAGTGAAGCGCCCGGGGACACTGAAGCTTTCTTT.

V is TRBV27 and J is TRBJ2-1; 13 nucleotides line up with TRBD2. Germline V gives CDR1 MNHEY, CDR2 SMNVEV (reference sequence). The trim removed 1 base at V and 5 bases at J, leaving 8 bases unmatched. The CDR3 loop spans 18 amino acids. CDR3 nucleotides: TGTGCCAGCAGTTTATTTATGACTAGCGGGAGGACGAACAATGAGCAGTTCTTC. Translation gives CASSLFMTSGRTNNEQFF.

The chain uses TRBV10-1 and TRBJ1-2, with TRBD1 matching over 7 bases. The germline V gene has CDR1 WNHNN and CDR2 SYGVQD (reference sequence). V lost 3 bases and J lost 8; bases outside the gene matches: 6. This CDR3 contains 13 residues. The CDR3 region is CASSERQGGGYTF. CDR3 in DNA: TGCGCCAGCAGTGAACGACAGGGAGGAGGCTACACCTTC.

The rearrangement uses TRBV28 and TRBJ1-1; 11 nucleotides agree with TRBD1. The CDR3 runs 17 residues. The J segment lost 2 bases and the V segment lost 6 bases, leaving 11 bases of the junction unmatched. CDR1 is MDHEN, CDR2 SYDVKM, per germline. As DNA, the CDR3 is TGTGCCAGCAGAGAGCACGGACAGGGGGCAATCAACACTGAAGCTTTCTTT. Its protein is CASREHGQGAINTEAFF.